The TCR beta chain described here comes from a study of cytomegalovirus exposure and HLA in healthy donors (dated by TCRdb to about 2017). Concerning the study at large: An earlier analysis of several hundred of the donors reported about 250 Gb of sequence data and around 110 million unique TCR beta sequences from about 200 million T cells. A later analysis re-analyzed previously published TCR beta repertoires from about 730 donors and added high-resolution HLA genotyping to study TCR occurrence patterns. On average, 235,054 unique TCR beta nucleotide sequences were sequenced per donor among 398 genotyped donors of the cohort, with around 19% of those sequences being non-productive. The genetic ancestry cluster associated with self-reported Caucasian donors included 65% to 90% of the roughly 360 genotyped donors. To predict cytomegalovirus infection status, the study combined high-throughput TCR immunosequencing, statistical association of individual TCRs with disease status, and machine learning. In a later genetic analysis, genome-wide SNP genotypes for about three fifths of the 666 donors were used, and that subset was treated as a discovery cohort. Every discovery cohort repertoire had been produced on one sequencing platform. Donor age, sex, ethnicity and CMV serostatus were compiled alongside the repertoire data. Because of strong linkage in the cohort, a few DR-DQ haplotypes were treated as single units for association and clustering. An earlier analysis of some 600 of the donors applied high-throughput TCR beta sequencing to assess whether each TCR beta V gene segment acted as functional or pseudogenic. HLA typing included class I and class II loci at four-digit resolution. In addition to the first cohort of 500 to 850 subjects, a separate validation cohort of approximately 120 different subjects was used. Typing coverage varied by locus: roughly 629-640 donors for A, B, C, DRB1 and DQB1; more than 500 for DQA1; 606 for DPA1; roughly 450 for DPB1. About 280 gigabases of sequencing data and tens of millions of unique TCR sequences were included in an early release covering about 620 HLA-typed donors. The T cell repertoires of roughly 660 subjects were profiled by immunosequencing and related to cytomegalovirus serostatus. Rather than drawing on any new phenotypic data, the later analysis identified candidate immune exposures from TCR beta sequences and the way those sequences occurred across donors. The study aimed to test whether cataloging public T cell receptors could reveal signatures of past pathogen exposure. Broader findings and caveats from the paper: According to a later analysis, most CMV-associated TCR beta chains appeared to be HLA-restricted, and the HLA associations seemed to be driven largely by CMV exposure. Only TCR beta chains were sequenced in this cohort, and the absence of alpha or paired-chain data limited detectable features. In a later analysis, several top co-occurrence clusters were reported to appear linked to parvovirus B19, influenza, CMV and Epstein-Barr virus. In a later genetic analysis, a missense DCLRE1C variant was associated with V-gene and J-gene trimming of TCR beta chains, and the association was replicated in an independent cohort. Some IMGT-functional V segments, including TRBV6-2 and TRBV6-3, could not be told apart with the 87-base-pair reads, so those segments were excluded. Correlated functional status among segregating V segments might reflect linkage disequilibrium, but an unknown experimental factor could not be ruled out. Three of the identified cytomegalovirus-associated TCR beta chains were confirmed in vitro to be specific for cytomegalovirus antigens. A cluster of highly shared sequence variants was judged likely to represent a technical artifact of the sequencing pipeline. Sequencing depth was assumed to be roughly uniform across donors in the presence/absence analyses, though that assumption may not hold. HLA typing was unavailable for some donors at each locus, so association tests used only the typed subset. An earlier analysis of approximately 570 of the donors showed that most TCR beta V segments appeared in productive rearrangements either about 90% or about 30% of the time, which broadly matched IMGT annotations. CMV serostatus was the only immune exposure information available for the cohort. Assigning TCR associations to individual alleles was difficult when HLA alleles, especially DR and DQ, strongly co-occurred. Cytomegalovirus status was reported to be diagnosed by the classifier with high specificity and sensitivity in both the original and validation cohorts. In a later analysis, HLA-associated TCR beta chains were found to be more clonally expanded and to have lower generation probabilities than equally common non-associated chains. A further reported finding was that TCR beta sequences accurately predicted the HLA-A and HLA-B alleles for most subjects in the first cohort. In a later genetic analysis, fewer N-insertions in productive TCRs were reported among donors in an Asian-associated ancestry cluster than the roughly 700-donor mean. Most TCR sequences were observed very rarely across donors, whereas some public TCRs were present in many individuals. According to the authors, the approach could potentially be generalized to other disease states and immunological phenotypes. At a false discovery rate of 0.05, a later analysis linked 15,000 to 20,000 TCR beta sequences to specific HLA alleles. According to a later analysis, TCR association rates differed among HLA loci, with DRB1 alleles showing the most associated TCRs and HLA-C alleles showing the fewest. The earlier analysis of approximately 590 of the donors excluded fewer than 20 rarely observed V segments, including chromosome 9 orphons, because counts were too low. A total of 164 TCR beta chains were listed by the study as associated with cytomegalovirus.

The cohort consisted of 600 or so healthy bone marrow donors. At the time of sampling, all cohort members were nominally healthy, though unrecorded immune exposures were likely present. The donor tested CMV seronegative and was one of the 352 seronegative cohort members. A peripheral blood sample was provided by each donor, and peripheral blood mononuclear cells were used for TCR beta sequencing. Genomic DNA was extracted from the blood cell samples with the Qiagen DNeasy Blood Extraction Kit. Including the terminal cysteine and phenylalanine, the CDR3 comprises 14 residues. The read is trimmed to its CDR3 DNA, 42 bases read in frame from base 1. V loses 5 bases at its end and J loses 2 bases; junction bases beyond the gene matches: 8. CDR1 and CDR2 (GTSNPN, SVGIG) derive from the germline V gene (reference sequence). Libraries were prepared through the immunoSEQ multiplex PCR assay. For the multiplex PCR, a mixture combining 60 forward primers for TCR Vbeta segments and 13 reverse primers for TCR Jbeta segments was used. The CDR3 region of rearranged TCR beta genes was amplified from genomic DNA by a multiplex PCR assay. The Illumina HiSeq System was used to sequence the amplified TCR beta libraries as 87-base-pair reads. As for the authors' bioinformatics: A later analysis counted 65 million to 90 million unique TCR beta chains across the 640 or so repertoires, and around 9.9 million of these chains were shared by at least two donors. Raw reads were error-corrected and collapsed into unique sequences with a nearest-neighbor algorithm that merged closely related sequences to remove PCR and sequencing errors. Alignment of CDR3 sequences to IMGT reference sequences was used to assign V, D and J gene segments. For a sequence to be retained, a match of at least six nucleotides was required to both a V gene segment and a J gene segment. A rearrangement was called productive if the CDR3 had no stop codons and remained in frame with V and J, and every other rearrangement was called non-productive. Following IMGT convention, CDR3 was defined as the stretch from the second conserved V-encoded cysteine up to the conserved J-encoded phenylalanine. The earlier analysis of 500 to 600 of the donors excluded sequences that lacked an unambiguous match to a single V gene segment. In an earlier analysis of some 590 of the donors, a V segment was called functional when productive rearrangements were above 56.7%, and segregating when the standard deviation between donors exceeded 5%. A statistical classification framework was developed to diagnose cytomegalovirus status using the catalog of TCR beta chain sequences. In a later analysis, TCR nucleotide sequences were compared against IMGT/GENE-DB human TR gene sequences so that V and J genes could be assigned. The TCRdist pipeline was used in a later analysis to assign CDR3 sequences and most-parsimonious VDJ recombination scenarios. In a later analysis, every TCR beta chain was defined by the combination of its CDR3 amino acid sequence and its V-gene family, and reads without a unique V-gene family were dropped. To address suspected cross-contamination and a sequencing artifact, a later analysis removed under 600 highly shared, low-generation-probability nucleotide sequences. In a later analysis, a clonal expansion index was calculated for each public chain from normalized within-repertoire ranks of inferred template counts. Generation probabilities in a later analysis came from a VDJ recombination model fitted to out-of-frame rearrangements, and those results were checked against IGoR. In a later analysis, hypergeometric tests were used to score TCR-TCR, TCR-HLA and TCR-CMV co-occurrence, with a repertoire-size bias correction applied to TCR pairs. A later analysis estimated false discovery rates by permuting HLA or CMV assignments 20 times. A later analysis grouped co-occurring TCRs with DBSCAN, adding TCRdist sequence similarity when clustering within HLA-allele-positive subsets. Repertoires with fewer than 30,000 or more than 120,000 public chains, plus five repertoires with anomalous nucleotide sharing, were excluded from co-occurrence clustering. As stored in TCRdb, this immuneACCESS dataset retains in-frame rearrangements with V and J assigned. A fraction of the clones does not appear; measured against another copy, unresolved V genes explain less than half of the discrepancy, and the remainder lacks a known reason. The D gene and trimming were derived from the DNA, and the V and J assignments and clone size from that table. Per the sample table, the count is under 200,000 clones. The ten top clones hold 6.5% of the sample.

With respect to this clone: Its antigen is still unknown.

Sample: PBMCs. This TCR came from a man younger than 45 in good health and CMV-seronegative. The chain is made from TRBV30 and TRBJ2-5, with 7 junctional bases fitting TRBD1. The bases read TGTGCCTGGTACCCGACAGGGAATCAAGAGACCCAGTACTTC. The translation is CAWYPTGNQETQYF.